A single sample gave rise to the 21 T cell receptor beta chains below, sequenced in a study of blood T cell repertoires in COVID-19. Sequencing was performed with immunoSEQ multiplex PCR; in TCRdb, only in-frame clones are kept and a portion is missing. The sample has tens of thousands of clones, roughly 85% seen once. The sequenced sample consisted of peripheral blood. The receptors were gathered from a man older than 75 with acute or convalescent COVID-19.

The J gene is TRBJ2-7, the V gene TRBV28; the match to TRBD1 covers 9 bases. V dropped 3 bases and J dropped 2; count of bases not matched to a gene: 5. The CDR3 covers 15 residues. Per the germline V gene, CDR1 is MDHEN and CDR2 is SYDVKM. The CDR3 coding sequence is TGTGCCAGCAGTTTCGGGACAGGGTATCCCTACGAGCAGTACTTC. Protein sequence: CASSFGTGYPYEQYF. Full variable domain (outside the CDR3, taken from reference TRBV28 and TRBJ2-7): DVKVTQSSRYLVKRTGEKVFLECVQDMDHENMFWYRQDPGLGLRLIYFSYDVKMKEKGDIPEGYSVSREKKERFSLILESASTNQTSMYLCASSFGTGYPYEQYFGPGTRLTVT.

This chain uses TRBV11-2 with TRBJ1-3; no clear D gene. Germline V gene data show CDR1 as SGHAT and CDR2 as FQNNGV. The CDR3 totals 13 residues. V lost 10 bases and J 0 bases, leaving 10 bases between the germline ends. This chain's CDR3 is CATYGASGNTIYF. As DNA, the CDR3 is TGTGCCACCTACGGAGCCTCTGGAAACACCATATATTTT.

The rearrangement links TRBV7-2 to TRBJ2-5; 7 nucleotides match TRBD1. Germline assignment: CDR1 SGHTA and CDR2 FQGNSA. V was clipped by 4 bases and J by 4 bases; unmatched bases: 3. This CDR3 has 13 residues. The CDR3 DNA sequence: TGTGCCAGCAGCTCCGGGACAGCAGAGACCCAGTACTTC. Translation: CASSSGTAETQYF.

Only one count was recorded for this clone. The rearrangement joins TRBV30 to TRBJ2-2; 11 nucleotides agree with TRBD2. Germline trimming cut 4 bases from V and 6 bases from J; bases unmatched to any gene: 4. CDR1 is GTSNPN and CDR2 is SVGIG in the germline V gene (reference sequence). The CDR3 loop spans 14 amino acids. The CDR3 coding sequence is TGTGCCTGGACTCCACTAGCGGGGGCCGGGGAGCTGTTTTTT. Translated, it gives CAWTPLAGAGELFF. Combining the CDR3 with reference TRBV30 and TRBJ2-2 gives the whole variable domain SQTIHQWPATLVQPVGSPLSLECTVEGTSNPNLYWYRQAAGRGLQLLFYSVGIGQISSEVPQNLSASRPQDRQFILSSKKLLLSDSGFYLCAWTPLAGAGELFFGEGSRLTVL.

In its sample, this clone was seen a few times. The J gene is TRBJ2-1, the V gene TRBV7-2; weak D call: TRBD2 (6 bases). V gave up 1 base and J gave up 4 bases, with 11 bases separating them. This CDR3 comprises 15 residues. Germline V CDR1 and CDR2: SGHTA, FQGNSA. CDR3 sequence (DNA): TGTGCCAGCAGCTTAGACCCGGGGGTGTACAATGAGCAGTTCTTC. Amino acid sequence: CASSLDPGVYNEQFF.

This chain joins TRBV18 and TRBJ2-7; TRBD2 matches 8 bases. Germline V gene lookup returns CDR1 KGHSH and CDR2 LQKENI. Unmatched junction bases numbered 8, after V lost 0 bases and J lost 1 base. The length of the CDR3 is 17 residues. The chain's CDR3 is CASSPPGSGVASYEQYF. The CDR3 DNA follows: TGTGCCAGCTCACCACCGGGTAGCGGGGTAGCGTCCTACGAGCAGTACTTC.

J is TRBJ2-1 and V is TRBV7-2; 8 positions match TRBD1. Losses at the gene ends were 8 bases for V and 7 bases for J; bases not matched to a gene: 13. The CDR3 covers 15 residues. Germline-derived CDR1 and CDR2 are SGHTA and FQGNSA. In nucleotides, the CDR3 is TGTGCCAGCGGCTATTCTGGGACAGGCTGGAATGAGCAGTTCTTC. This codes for CASGYSGTGWNEQFF.

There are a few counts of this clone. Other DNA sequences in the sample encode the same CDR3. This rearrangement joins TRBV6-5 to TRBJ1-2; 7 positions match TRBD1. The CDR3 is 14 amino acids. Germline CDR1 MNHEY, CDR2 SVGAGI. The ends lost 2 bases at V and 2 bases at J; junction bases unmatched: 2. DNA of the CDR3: TGTGCCAGCAGTTACAGGGGACAGAACTATGGCTACACCTTC. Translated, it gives CASSYRGQNYGYTF.

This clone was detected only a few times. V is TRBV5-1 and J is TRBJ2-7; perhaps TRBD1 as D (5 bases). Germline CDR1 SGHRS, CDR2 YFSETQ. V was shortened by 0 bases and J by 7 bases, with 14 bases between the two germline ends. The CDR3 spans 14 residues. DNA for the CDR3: TGCGCCAGCAGCTTGGAAGGGGCAGCAAATGAGCAGTACTTC. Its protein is CASSLEGAANEQYF.

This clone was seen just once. DNA of the CDR3: TGTGCCAGCAGCCCCAACAGGGGGCAGTACTTC. Residues: CASSPNRGQYF. V is TRBV7-2 and J is TRBJ2-7, with 7 bases identical to TRBD1. The CDR3 consists of 11 residues. The germline V gene has CDR1 SGHTA and CDR2 FQGNSA. The V segment lost 5 bases and the J segment 9 bases; nucleotides outside the gene matches: 4. Drawing the rest from reference TRBV7-2 and TRBJ2-7, the complete variable domain is GAGVSQSPSNKVTEKGKDVELRCDPISGHTALYWYRQSLGQGLEFLIYFQGNSAPDKSGLPSDRFSAERTGGSVSTLTIQRTQQEDSAVYLCASSPNRGQYFGPGTRLTVT.

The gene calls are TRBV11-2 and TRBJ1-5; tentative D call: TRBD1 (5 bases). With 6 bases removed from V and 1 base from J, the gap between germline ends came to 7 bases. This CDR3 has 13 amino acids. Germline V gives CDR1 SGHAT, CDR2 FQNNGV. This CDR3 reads CASSGQSNQPQHF. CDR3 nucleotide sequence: TGTGCCAGCAGTGGACAAAGCAATCAGCCCCAGCATTTT. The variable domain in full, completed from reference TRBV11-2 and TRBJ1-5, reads EAGVAQSPRYKIIEKRQSVAFWCNPISGHATLYWYQQILGQGPKLLIQFQNNGVVDDSQLPKDRFSAERLKGVDSTLKIQPAKLEDSAVYLCASSGQSNQPQHFGDGTRLSIL.

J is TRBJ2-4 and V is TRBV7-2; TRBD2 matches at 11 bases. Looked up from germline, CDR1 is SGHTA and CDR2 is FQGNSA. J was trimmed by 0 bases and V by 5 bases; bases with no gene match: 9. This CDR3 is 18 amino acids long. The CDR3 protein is CASSPTSGGPLAKNIQYF. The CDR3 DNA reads TGTGCCAGCAGCCCTACTAGCGGGGGACCCTTAGCCAAAAACATTCAGTACTTC. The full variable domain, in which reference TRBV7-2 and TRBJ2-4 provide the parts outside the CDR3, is GAGVSQSPSNKVTEKGKDVELRCDPISGHTALYWYRQSLGQGLEFLIYFQGNSAPDKSGLPSDRFSAERTGGSVSTLTIQRTQQEDSAVYLCASSPTSGGPLAKNIQYFGAGTRLSVL.

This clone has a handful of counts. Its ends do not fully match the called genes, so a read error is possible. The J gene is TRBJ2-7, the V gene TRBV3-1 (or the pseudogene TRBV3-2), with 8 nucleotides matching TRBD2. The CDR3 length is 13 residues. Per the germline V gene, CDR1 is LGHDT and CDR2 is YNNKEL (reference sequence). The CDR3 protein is CASSQDSQRGPLF. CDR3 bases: TGTGCCAGCAGCCAAGATAGCCAGCGGGGGCCTTTGTTC.

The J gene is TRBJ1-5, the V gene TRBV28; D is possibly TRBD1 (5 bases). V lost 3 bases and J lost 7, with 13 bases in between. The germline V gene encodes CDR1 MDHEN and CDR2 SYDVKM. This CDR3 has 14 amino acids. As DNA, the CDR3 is TGTGCCAGCAGTTTGCGGGGGTTTGGGCAGCCCCAGCATTTT. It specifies CASSLRGFGQPQHF.

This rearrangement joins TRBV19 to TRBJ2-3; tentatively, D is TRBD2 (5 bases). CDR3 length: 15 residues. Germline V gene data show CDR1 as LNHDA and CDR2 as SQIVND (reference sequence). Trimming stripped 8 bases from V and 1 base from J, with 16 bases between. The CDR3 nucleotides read TGTGCCAGTGCCTCCGGGGAATTGGGCACAGATACGCAGTATTTT. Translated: CASASGELGTDTQYF.

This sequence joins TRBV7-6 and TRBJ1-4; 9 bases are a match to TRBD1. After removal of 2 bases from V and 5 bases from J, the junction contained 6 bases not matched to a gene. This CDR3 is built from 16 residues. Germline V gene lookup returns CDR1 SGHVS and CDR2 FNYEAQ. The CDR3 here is CASSLSPGQGNEKLFF. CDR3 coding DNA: TGTGCCAGCAGCTTATCTCCGGGACAGGGAAATGAAAAACTGTTTTTT.

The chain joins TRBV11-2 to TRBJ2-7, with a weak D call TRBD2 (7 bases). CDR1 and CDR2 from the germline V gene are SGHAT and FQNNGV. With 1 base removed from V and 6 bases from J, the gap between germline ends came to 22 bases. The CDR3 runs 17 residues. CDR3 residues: CASSLVRGTSGGFEQYF. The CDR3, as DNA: TGTGCCAGCAGCTTAGTCCGCGGGACATCGGGGGGATTCGAGCAGTACTTC.

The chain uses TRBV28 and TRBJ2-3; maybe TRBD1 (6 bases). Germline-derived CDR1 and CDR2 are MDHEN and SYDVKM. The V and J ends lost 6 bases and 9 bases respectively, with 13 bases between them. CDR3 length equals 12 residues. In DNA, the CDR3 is TGTGCCAGCAGCGTACAGGGCCGGACGCAGTATTTT. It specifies CASSVQGRTQYF.

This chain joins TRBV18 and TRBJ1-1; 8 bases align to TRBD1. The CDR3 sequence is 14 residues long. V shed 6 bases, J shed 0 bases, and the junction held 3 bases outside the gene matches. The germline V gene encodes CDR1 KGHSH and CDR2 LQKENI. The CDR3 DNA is TGTGCCAGCTCCCTGACAGGGGTGAACACTGAAGCTTTCTTT. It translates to CASSLTGVNTEAFF.

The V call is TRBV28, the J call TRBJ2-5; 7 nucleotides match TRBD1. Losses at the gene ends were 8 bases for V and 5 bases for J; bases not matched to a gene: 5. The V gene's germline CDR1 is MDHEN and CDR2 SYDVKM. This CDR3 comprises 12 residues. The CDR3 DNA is TGTGCCAGCCAAAGGACAGGCGAGACCCAGTACTTC. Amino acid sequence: CASQRTGETQYF.

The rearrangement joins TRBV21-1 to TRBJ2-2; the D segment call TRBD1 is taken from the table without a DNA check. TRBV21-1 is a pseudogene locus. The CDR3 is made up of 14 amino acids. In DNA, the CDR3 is TGTGCCAGCAAATACAGGGGAGGAACCGGGGAGCTGTTTTTT. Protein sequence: CASKYRGGTGELFF.